This T cell receptor (beta chain) was profiled in a study of read filtering for tumor transcriptome and immune sequencing. About the research overall: By R-ISS, stages I, II and III held 8, 16 and 7 patients.

Notes on the study in general: Even smaller IR-seq throughput identified most shared clonotypes.

Molecular barcoded adaptors covering alpha/delta and beta/gamma chains were used on roughly 370 ng RNA. Via MiXCR, TCRdb re-called the reads, giving one row per CDR3 protein. The sample includes some 130,000 distinct CDR3 sequences, under 15% of them seen just once. Comments on this clonotype: Its antigen is not identified.

The sample consisted of a population of CD138-negative cells sorted from bone marrow. The TCR was taken from a donor aged 40 or older with multiple myeloma.

The CDR3 coding sequence is TGCAGCGTCCAGGGCGAGACCCAGTACTTC. This codes for CSVQGETQYF. This chain connects TRBV29-1 to TRBJ2-5, with D possibly TRBD1 on 5 matching bases. The V end lost 6 bases, the J end lost 5 bases, and 7 bases lay between the germline ends. Germline loops: CDR1 SQVTM, CDR2 ANQGSEA. This CDR3 region has 10 residues.